These T cell receptor beta chains were read from a single sample in a study of T cell responses to AZD1222 COVID-19 vaccine. Profiling relied on immunoSEQ multiplex PCR, and the TCRdb table lists in-frame clones only, not all of them. The repertoire holds some 180,000 clones, with 90% to 95% as singletons. The sequences come from peripheral blood, collected 28 days after the second dose of the MenACWY control vaccine. Receptors originate from an adult who received the MenACWY meningococcal vaccine as a control. Each CDR3 is given with its conserved first and last residue. Each record gives: J gene, clone size, V gene, D gene, CDR3 protein, CDR3 DNA. A D gene is named only where the DNA matches it firmly. Where a row states a size, it is once, few, many or the class of an expanded clone; other rows omit it.

>TRBJ2-7|few|TRBV6-5|.
CASQRVRAYEQYF
TGTGCCTCCCAACGGGTCAGGGCCTACGAGCAGTACTTC
>TRBJ1-6|.|TRBV2|TRBD1
CASSETGQSNSPLHF
TGTGCCAGCAGCGAAACGGGACAGTCCAATTCACCCCTCCACTTT
>TRBJ1-1|.|TRBV5-1|TRBD1
CASSRGGQAHEAFF
TGCGCCAGCAGCCGGGGGGGACAGGCTCATGAAGCTTTCTTT
>TRBJ1-4|.|TRBV28|.
CASSWGAHNEKLFF
TGTGCCAGCAGCTGGGGGGCGCATAATGAAAAACTGTTTTTT
>TRBJ1-2|.|TRBV27|TRBD1
CASSLGQRDRGRGGYTF
TGTGCCAGCAGTTTGGGGCAGCGGGACAGGGGGCGCGGGGGCTACACCTTC
>TRBJ1-1|.|TRBV29-1|.
CSFTGHQRSAEAFF
TGCAGCTTCACCGGGCACCAACGGAGCGCTGAAGCTTTCTTT
>TRBJ1-6|.|TRBV11-2|TRBD1
CASSLEGQGNSPLHF
TGTGCCAGCAGCTTAGAGGGACAGGGGAATTCACCCCTCCACTTT
>TRBJ1-1|few|TRBV6-1|.
CASSEASGQTEAFF
TGTGCCAGCAGTGAAGCGTCCGGACAGACTGAAGCTTTCTTT
>TRBJ1-2|.|TRBV19|.
CAVTANYGYTF
TGTGCTGTTACTGCTAACTATGGCTACACCTTC
>TRBJ2-7|once|TRBV29-1|TRBD2
CSGGTSGSYEQYF
TGCAGCGGCGGGACTAGCGGTTCCTACGAGCAGTACTTC
>TRBJ2-3|.|TRBV5-1|TRBD1
CASSLPQTGVTYTQYF
TGCGCCAGCAGCTTACCACAAACAGGGGTCACTTATACGCAGTATTTT
>TRBJ2-2|.|TRBV24-1|TRBD2
CATSDPLAGDDTGELFF
TGTGCCACCAGTGACCCCCTAGCGGGAGATGACACCGGGGAGCTGTTTTTT
>TRBJ1-5|.|TRBV6-1|.
CASSEAWQPNQPQHF
TGTGCCAGCAGTGAAGCTTGGCAGCCCAATCAGCCCCAGCATTTT
>TRBJ2-1|.|TRBV4-3|TRBD2
CASSPLGLSYNEQFF
TGCGCCAGCAGCCCTCTGGGACTATCTTACAATGAGCAGTTCTTC
>TRBJ1-1|.|TRBV27|.
CARLRYIREDSLNTEAFF
TGTGCCAGGCTGAGATATATACGGGAGGACAGTTTGAACACTGAAGCTTTCTTT
>TRBJ1-1|.|TRBV5-1|.
CASSFTWKSTEAFF
TGCGCCAGCAGCTTTACATGGAAAAGCACTGAAGCTTTCTTT
>TRBJ2-5|.|TRBV10-1|TRBD2
CASSPGLAGYQETQYF
TGCGCCAGCAGTCCTGGACTAGCGGGGTACCAAGAGACCCAGTACTTC
>TRBJ1-6|.|TRBV5-1|.
CASSLATGGSPLHF
TGCGCCAGCAGCTTGGCAACCGGGGGTTCACCCCTCCACTTT
>TRBJ1-2|once|TRBV18|.
CASSPKDNDGYTF
TGTGCCAGCTCACCAAAGGATAACGATGGCTACACCTTC
>TRBJ1-5|.|TRBV2|.
CASSGDGGPQHF
TGTGCCAGCAGTGGTGACGGGGGGCCCCAGCATTTT
>TRBJ2-2|.|TRBV27|TRBD2
CASSGAGVHGELFF
TGTGCCAGCAGTGGAGCGGGAGTACACGGGGAGCTGTTTTTT
>TRBJ2-3|few|TRBV30|.
CAWSYVLGTDTQYF
TGTGCCTGGAGTTACGTTTTAGGCACAGATACGCAGTATTTT
>TRBJ2-7|.|TRBV9|TRBD1
CASSVVGTGTSEQYF
TGTGCCAGCAGCGTAGTTGGGACAGGGACTTCCGAGCAGTACTTC
>TRBJ2-3|.|TRBV7-2|.
CASSAGLGVDTQYF
TGTGCCAGCAGCGCCGGCCTAGGTGTAGATACGCAGTATTTT
>TRBJ2-4|.|TRBV4-1|.
CASSQDYTTDSKNIQYF
TGCGCCAGCAGCCAAGATTACACTACCGATTCCAAAAACATTCAGTACTTC
>TRBJ2-2|.|TRBV7-3|TRBD2
CASSFYTSGSPGGTGELFF
TGTGCCAGCAGCTTCTATACTAGCGGGAGTCCTGGTGGGACCGGGGAGCTGTTTTTT
>TRBJ1-3|once|TRBV7-9|TRBD1
CASSPNRGPNSGNTIYF
TGTGCCAGCAGCCCCAACAGGGGCCCTAACTCTGGAAACACCATATATTTT
>TRBJ2-1|.|TRBV7-3|TRBD1
CASSPTGTGSDEQFF
TGTGCCAGCAGCCCTACAGGGACAGGGAGCGATGAGCAGTTCTTC